This is a list of T cell receptor beta chains from one sample in a study of blood T cell repertoires in COVID-19. Assay: immunoSEQ multiplex PCR; the TCRdb copy retains only in-frame clones and omits some. Of about 110,000 clones in the sample, about nine tenths are singletons; the top ten hold 2% to 3%. The specimen was peripheral blood. All receptors come from a human donor in a cohort sampled during active COVID-19. Each CDR3 is given with its conserved first and last residue. The order of the fields is CDR3 protein, CDR3 DNA, V gene, D gene, clone size, J gene. The D gene is left open where the match is weak. Expanded clones get a size class; other rows say once, few or many, or leave the size out.

CDR3aa: CASSLAGGPGTDTQYF
CDR3nt: TGTGCCAGCAGCTTAGCGGGGGGGCCCGGCACAGATACGCAGTATTTT
v_gene: TRBV7-8
d_gene: NA
abundance: once
j_gene: TRBJ2-3

CDR3aa: CASTYGDRAYGYTF
CDR3nt: TGTGCCAGCACTTATGGGGACAGGGCCTATGGCTACACCTTC
v_gene: TRBV6-6
d_gene: TRBD1
abundance: NA
j_gene: TRBJ1-2

CDR3aa: CASRQGLRANVLTF
CDR3nt: TGTGCCAGCAGACAGGGTCTTCGGGCCAACGTCCTGACTTTC
v_gene: TRBV6-5
d_gene: NA
abundance: NA
j_gene: TRBJ2-6

CDR3aa: CASFLNTEAFF
CDR3nt: TGTGCCAGTTTTTTAAACACTGAAGCTTTCTTT
v_gene: TRBV7-9
d_gene: NA
abundance: NA
j_gene: TRBJ1-1

CDR3aa: CASSSEREKGNEQFF
CDR3nt: TGTGCCAGCTCCTCGGAACGGGAGAAGGGCAATGAGCAGTTCTTC
v_gene: TRBV18
d_gene: NA
abundance: NA
j_gene: TRBJ2-1

CDR3aa: CASSLKRLITYEQYF
CDR3nt: TGTGCCAGCAGCTTGAAGAGACTGATAACCTACGAGCAGTACTTC
v_gene: TRBV5-8
d_gene: NA
abundance: NA
j_gene: TRBJ2-7

CDR3aa: CASSEAPTGRDYEQYF
CDR3nt: TGCGCCAGCAGTGAGGCCCCGACAGGGCGAGACTACGAGCAGTACTTC
v_gene: TRBV10-2
d_gene: TRBD1
abundance: NA
j_gene: TRBJ2-7

CDR3aa: CASSQASGTSGYTF
CDR3nt: TGTGCCAGCAGCCAAGCCTCCGGGACAAGTGGCTACACCTTC
v_gene: TRBV14
d_gene: NA
abundance: NA
j_gene: TRBJ1-2

CDR3aa: CASSDIGQGLAGELFF
CDR3nt: TGTGCCAGCAGTGATATCGGACAGGGACTTGCCGGGGAGCTGTTTTTT
v_gene: TRBV2
d_gene: TRBD1
abundance: NA
j_gene: TRBJ2-2

CDR3aa: CSVGVTGELFF
CDR3nt: TGCAGCGTAGGAGTTACCGGGGAGCTGTTTTTT
v_gene: TRBV29-1
d_gene: NA
abundance: NA
j_gene: TRBJ2-2

CDR3aa: CASSFTLQGSSGNTIYF
CDR3nt: TGTGCCAGCAGTTTTACTCTGCAGGGGAGCTCTGGAAACACCATATATTTT
v_gene: TRBV28
d_gene: NA
abundance: NA
j_gene: TRBJ1-3

CDR3aa: CSVEGASGRWNEQFF
CDR3nt: TGCAGCGTTGAAGGCGCTAGCGGGAGATGGAATGAGCAGTTCTTC
v_gene: TRBV29-1
d_gene: TRBD2
abundance: NA
j_gene: TRBJ2-1

CDR3aa: CSAQGADGYTF
CDR3nt: TGCAGCGCCCAGGGGGCTGACGGCTACACCTTC
v_gene: TRBV29-1
d_gene: TRBD1
abundance: NA
j_gene: TRBJ1-2

CDR3aa: CAARSGQGVGTGELFF
CDR3nt: TGTGCCGCACGTAGCGGACAGGGGGTGGGCACCGGGGAGCTGTTTTTT
v_gene: TRBV10-3
d_gene: TRBD1
abundance: NA
j_gene: TRBJ2-2

CDR3aa: CSVKPPPGYTEAFF
CDR3nt: TGCAGCGTCAAACCCCCACCAGGCTACACTGAAGCTTTCTTT
v_gene: TRBV29-1
d_gene: NA
abundance: NA
j_gene: TRBJ1-1

CDR3aa: CASSPGNTGELFF
CDR3nt: TGTGCCAGCAGCCCCGGGAACACCGGGGAGCTGTTTTTT
v_gene: TRBV11-3
d_gene: NA
abundance: NA
j_gene: TRBJ2-2

CDR3aa: CASSPEGAGEKLFF
CDR3nt: TGTGCCAGCAGCCCTGAGGGGGCGGGGGAAAAACTGTTTTTT
v_gene: TRBV7-2
d_gene: TRBD1
abundance: NA
j_gene: TRBJ1-4

CDR3aa: CASSQEKGLYF
CDR3nt: TGCGCCAGCAGCCAAGAGAAGGGACTGTACTTC
v_gene: TRBV4-1
d_gene: NA
abundance: NA
j_gene: TRBJ2-7

CDR3aa: CASSQELVIAGGQETQYF
CDR3nt: TGTGCCAGCAGCCAAGAACTGGTGATAGCGGGGGGCCAAGAGACCCAGTACTTC
v_gene: TRBV14
d_gene: TRBD2
abundance: NA
j_gene: TRBJ2-5

CDR3aa: CASNTGQETQYF
CDR3nt: TGCGCCAGCAACACAGGCCAAGAGACCCAGTACTTC
v_gene: TRBV5-1
d_gene: NA
abundance: NA
j_gene: TRBJ2-5

CDR3aa: CAWSVLFGLAGDSSYNEQFF
CDR3nt: TGTGCCTGGAGTGTACTCTTTGGACTAGCGGGAGATTCGTCCTACAATGAGCAGTTCTTC
v_gene: TRBV30
d_gene: TRBD2
abundance: NA
j_gene: TRBJ2-1

CDR3aa: CASSQGEQGVSSPLHF
CDR3nt: TGTGCCAGCAGCCAAGGAGAACAGGGGGTTAGTTCACCCCTCCACTTT
v_gene: TRBV3-1/TRBV3-2
d_gene: TRBD1
abundance: once
j_gene: TRBJ1-6